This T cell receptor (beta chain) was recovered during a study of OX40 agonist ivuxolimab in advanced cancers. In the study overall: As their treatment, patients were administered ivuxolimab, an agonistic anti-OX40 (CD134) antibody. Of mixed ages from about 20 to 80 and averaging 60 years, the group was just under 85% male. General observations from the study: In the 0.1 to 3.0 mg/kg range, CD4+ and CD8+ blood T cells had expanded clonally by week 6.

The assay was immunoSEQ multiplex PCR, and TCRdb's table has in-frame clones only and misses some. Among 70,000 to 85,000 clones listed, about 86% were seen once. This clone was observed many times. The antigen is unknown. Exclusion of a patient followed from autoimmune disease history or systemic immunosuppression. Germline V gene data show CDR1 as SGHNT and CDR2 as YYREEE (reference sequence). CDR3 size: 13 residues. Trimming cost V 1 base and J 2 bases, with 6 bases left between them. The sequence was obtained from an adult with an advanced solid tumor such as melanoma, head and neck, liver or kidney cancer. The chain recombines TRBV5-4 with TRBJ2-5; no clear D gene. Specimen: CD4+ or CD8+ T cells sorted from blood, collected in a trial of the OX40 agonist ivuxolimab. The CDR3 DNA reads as TGTGCCAGCAGCTTGCAAAAGCAAGAGACCCAGTACTTC. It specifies CASSLQKQETQYF.